This entry lists 22 T cell receptor beta chains sequenced from one sample in a study of shared clonotypes between healthy human individuals. Assay: immunoSEQ multiplex PCR; the TCRdb copy retains only in-frame clones and omits some. This sample has over a million clones, with under 80% found just once. Sequencing used memory CD4+ T cells sorted from blood. Regarding subset: CD45RA-negative fraction. Receptors were obtained from a man between 18 and 29 years old in good health.

There are a few counts of this clone. The rearrangement uses TRBV4-2 and TRBJ1-1; D is unclear. V lost 0 bases and J lost 4, with 15 bases in between. The CDR3 runs 16 residues. CDR1 LGHNA and CDR2 YNFKEQ come from the germline V gene. The CDR3 DNA follows: TGTGCCAGCAGCCAAGATGTCGGGTGGGTAAGCACTGAAGCTTTCTTT. It specifies CASSQDVGWVSTEAFF.

The chain links TRBV12-2 to TRBJ1-5. TRBV12-2 is a pseudogene locus. This CDR3 is built from 18 residues. CDR3 sequence: CASRLPRPSGVSNQPQHF. The CDR3 nucleotides are TGTGCAAGTCGTCTTCCTAGACCCTCGGGGGTAAGCAATCAGCCCCAGCATTTT.

The chain combines TRBV4-1 with TRBJ2-4, with TRBD2 matching over 13 bases. Trimming removed 4 bases from V and 0 bases from J; junction bases left unmatched: 6. Per the germline V gene, CDR1 is MGHRA and CDR2 is YSYEKL. This CDR3 has 18 amino acids. The CDR3 spells CASSPGLAGILAKNIQYF. DNA of the CDR3: TGCGCCAGCAGCCCGGGACTAGCGGGGATACTAGCCAAAAACATTCAGTACTTC.

CDR3 residues: CASSLGGFEGYTF. In DNA, the CDR3 is TGCGCCAGCAGCTTGGGAGGGTTTGAAGGCTACACCTTC. The rearrangement joins TRBV5-1 to TRBJ1-2, with D unresolved. V was cut by 0 bases and J by 8 bases, with 11 bases left in between. The CDR3 sequence is 13 residues long. CDR1 and CDR2 (germline): SGHRS, YFSETQ.

This clone is a singleton in its sample. V gene TRBV19 combines with J gene TRBJ1-1; TRBD1 aligns across 8 bases. Unmatched junction bases numbered 12, after V lost 6 bases and J lost 6 bases. This CDR3 spans 15 amino acids. Germline assignment: CDR1 LNHDA and CDR2 SQIVND (reference sequence). CDR3 amino acids: CASSPAQGGIAEAFF. The CDR3 region has the DNA TGTGCCAGTAGCCCTGCACAGGGGGGTATCGCTGAAGCTTTCTTT.

This clone was counted a few times. The chain joins TRBV5-1 to TRBJ1-1, with 9 bases lining up with TRBD1. Germline V gene data show CDR1 as SGHRS and CDR2 as YFSETQ. The CDR3 runs 15 residues. Losses at the gene ends were 2 bases for V and 5 bases for J; bases not matched to a gene: 7. The CDR3, as DNA: TGCGCCAGCAGCTTTTCCGGGACAGGGCAAACTGAAGCTTTCTTT. Protein product: CASSFSGTGQTEAFF. The entire variable domain, with the rest obtained from reference TRBV5-1 and TRBJ1-1, is as follows: KAGVTQTPRYLIKTRGQQVTLSCSPISGHRSVSWYQQTPGQGLQFLFEYFSETQRNKGNFPGRFSGRQFSNSRSEMNVSTLELGDSALYLCASSFSGTGQTEAFFGQGTRLTVV.

Worth noting for this clone: This specimen includes other DNA sequences encoding the same CDR3. The chain has TRBV5-4 and TRBJ2-3; D call uncertain. This CDR3 region has 11 residues. Germline CDR1 reads SGHNT; CDR2 reads YYREEE (reference sequence). With 1 base removed from V and 5 bases from J, the gap between germline ends came to 2 bases. The CDR3 is CASSLQDTQYF. The CDR3 bases are TGTGCCAGCAGCTTGCAAGATACGCAGTATTTT.

The chain has TRBV6-5 and TRBJ2-6, with TRBD1 as a possible D gene (6 bases). The germline V gene encodes CDR1 MNHEY and CDR2 SVGAGI. Trimming stripped 7 bases from V and 1 base from J, with 8 bases between. The CDR3 covers 14 residues. In DNA, the CDR3 is TGTGCCAGCACTCAGGGGTCTGGGGCCAACGTCCTGACTTTC. Its protein product is CASTQGSGANVLTF.

The chain has TRBV5-1 and TRBJ2-3, with 10 bases that match TRBD2. The V and J ends lost 3 bases and 3 bases, in that order; junction bases with no gene match: 7. Germline CDR1 and CDR2: SGHRS and YFSETQ. The CDR3 has 16 residues. Here the CDR3 DNA reads TGCGCCAGCAGCTCCACCCTAGCGGGAGCAACAGATACGCAGTATTTT. Its protein product is CASSSTLAGATDTQYF.

This chain connects TRBV6-5 to TRBJ1-4; TRBD1 might be the D (5 bases). V dropped 7 bases and J dropped 5 bases, with 14 bases sitting between them. Per germline, CDR1 MNHEY and CDR2 SVGAGI. The CDR3 sequence is 14 residues long. CDR3 protein: CASNNDRFNEKLFF. The CDR3 bases are TGTGCCAGCAATAACGACAGATTCAATGAAAAACTGTTTTTT.

This clone was picked up a small number of times. V gene TRBV7-3 combines with J gene TRBJ2-1; D remains unclear. V dropped 2 bases and J dropped 8 bases, with 16 bases sitting between them. Germline CDR1 SGHTA, CDR2 FQGTGA. The CDR3 extends over 15 amino acids. This CDR3 reads CASSLYTEPAYEQFF. For the CDR3, the DNA is TGTGCCAGCAGCTTATACACGGAGCCCGCCTATGAGCAGTTCTTC.

The gene calls are TRBV29-1 and TRBJ2-5; D possibly matches TRBD1 or TRBD2 (6 bases each). Looked up from germline, CDR1 is SQVTM and CDR2 is ANQGSEA. The length of the CDR3 is 13 residues. Deletions cut 6 bases from V and 0 bases from J, with 11 bases between. CDR3 DNA sequence: TGCAGCGTAGGGGGGCCATACCAAGAGACCCAGTACTTC. Encoded protein: CSVGGPYQETQYF.

The chain is built from TRBV28 and TRBJ1-4; D is undetermined. CDR3 length: 14 residues. The V end lost 4 bases, the J end lost 4 bases, and 10 bases lay between the germline ends. Germline V gene sequence: CDR1 MDHEN, CDR2 SYDVKM. The DNA of the CDR3 is TGTGCCAGCAGTTCCCGCGGCGGTAATGAAAAACTGTTTTTT. It specifies CASSSRGGNEKLFF.

This chain joins TRBV11-2 and TRBJ2-3; 11 bases are shared with TRBD1. The CDR3 is 15 residues long. The trim removed 5 bases at V and 5 bases at J, leaving 6 bases unmatched. The germline gives CDR1 SGHAT, CDR2 FQNNGV. The CDR3 is CASSLTGTGGDTQYF. The CDR3 DNA sequence: TGTGCCAGCAGCCTTACCGGGACAGGGGGAGATACGCAGTATTTT.

This chain uses TRBV7-2 with TRBJ2-7; 9 nucleotides agree with TRBD1. The CDR3 sequence is 15 residues long. The ends lost 5 bases at V and 10 bases at J; junction bases unmatched: 15. Germline V lookup: CDR1 SGHTA, CDR2 FQGNSA. Written as DNA, the CDR3 is TGTGCCAGCAGCCCTACAGGGGGCGCACACGGTTCTCAGTACTTC. Translated: CASSPTGGAHGSQYF.

The J gene is TRBJ1-6, the V gene TRBV9, with TRBD1 matching over 7 bases. V dropped 0 bases and J dropped 4; count of bases not matched to a gene: 4. CDR1 and CDR2 from the germline V gene are SGDLS and YYNGEE. The CDR3 runs 16 residues. CDR3 region: CASSVGSGGYNSPLHF. DNA for the CDR3: TGTGCCAGCAGCGTAGGGTCAGGGGGGTATAATTCACCCCTCCACTTT.

In regard to this clone: The same CDR3 is also encoded by other DNA sequences in this sample. The V call is TRBV7-9, the J call TRBJ2-7; 7 nucleotides line up with TRBD2. Germline CDR1 SEHNR, CDR2 FQNEAQ (reference sequence). The CDR3 extends over 13 amino acids. With 3 bases clipped from V and 6 bases from J, the junction kept 5 bases outside the gene matches. The CDR3 reads CASSLSGGGEQYF. DNA for the CDR3: TGTGCCAGCAGCTTGTCAGGCGGGGGCGAGCAGTACTTC.

About this clone: Different DNA sequences within this sample yield the same CDR3. This chain links TRBV10-3 with TRBJ1-5; TRBD1 matches at 10 bases. Per germline, CDR1 ENHRY and CDR2 SYGVKD. V shed 5 bases and J 6 bases; nucleotides not matched to a gene: 1. The CDR3 covers 13 residues. The CDR3 DNA reads as TGTGCCATCAGTAGGGACAGGGGTCAGCCCCAGCATTTT. This translates into CAISRDRGQPQHF.

CDR3: CASSRSGGARYEQYF. CDR3 coding DNA: TGTGCCAGCAGTCGAAGCGGGGGGGCCCGGTACGAGCAGTACTTC. This sequence joins TRBV27 and TRBJ2-7; 10 bases are a match to TRBD2. The germline V gene encodes CDR1 MNHEY and CDR2 SMNVEV (reference sequence). This CDR3 spans 15 amino acids. V shed 5 bases, J shed 4 bases, and the junction held 8 bases outside the gene matches.

The rearrangement links TRBV10-3 to TRBJ1-1; TRBD1 matches at 9 bases. Germline trimming cut 5 bases from V and 0 bases from J; bases unmatched to any gene: 1. Germline-derived CDR1 and CDR2 are ENHRY and SYGVKD. The CDR3 extends over 14 amino acids. The CDR3 DNA follows: TGTGCCATCAGTAGGGACAGGGTGAACACTGAAGCTTTCTTT. This translates into CAISRDRVNTEAFF.

A few counts support this clone. The chain employs TRBV10-1 and TRBJ2-3; TRBD1 matches at 7 bases. CDR3 length: 16 residues. Germline CDR1 and CDR2: WNHNN and SYGVQD (reference sequence). V lost 5 bases to trimming and J lost 2 bases; unmatched junction nucleotides: 10. CDR3 sequence reads: CASSKTGTDFTDTQYF. The CDR3 DNA reads as TGCGCCAGCAGTAAGACCGGGACAGATTTCACAGATACGCAGTATTTT.

This rearrangement joins TRBV5-4 to TRBJ2-5; D may be TRBD1 (6 bases). V was shortened by 4 bases and J by 4 bases, with 14 bases between the two germline ends. Germline CDR1 reads SGHNT; CDR2 reads YYREEE (reference sequence). The CDR3 length is 14 residues. In DNA form, the CDR3 reads TGTGCCAGCAGCATCGGACAGAGACCAGAGACCCAGTACTTC. It yields the protein CASSIGQRPETQYF.